The rows below give T cell receptor beta chains drawn from one sample of a study of blood T cell repertoires in COVID-19. The protocol was immunoSEQ multiplex PCR, while the TCRdb copy is restricted to in-frame clones and leaves out a portion. The repertoire holds roughly 150,000 clones, with approximately 80% as singletons. Sequenced input: PBMCs or T cells enriched from blood (not recorded which). The receptors here all came from a woman aged 18-35 years who had been exposed to COVID-19. The CDR3 runs from the conserved cysteine through the conserved F or W. D genes are given only for firm matches. Rows may omit the clone size; those that give it use once, few, many or a size class.

clone_size d_call j_call v_call cdr3_aa cdr3_nt
once NA TRBJ2-3 TRBV5-1 CASSLWQITDTQYF TGCGCCAGCAGCTTGTGGCAGATAACAGATACGCAGTATTTT
NA NA TRBJ1-2 TRBV30 CAWAPLTGYGYGYTF TGTGCCTGGGCCCCTCTTACAGGGTACGGCTATGGCTACACCTTC
NA TRBD2 TRBJ2-3 TRBV4-2 CASSQDGTSGTSDTQYF TGTGCCAGCAGCCAAGACGGGACTAGCGGGACCTCAGATACGCAGTATTTT
NA NA TRBJ1-2 TRBV12-3/TRBV12-4 CASSFSGRYGYTF TGTGCCAGCAGTTTTTCGGGGAGGTATGGCTACACCTTC
NA TRBD2 TRBJ2-7 TRBV7-9 CASSAPWGGFYEQYF TGTGCCAGCAGCGCCCCGTGGGGAGGGTTTTACGAGCAGTACTTC
NA TRBD1 TRBJ1-6 TRBV11-2 CASSPREGANSPLHF TGTGCCAGCAGCCCCCGGGAGGGGGCTAATTCACCCCTCCACTTT
NA TRBD1 TRBJ2-1 TRBV5-5 CASSPRDRAYNEQFF TGTGCCAGCAGCCCTCGGGACAGGGCCTACAATGAGCAGTTCTTC
NA TRBD1 TRBJ2-7 TRBV2 CASRRGGIFYEQYF TGTGCCAGCAGGCGAGGGGGCATATTCTACGAGCAGTACTTC
NA NA TRBJ2-7 TRBV5-4 CASSPYSGTSSYEQYF TGTGCCAGCAGCCCCTATAGCGGTACGAGCTCCTACGAGCAGTACTTC
NA NA TRBJ1-2 TRBV20-1 CSAPYYGYTF TGCAGTGCTCCCTACTATGGCTACACCTTC
NA TRBD1 TRBJ1-4 TRBV20-1 CSASDQGGAEKLFF TGCAGTGCTAGTGACCAAGGGGGCGCGGAAAAACTGTTTTTT
NA NA TRBJ1-1 TRBV15 CATSRDHGQYTEAFF TGTGCCACCAGCAGAGATCACGGACAGTACACTGAAGCTTTCTTT
once NA TRBJ2-7 TRBV6-5 CASRGTTTYEQYF TGTGCCAGCAGAGGCACGACAACCTACGAGCAGTACTTC
NA TRBD2 TRBJ2-7 TRBV28 CASSPREGRPNSYEQYF TGTGCCAGCAGCCCCAGGGAGGGACGCCCCAACTCCTACGAGCAGTACTTC
many TRBD1 TRBJ1-2 TRBV30 CAWEKVPGQGNYGYTF TGTGCCTGGGAGAAAGTACCGGGACAGGGGAACTATGGCTACACCTTC
NA NA TRBJ2-3 TRBV21-1 CASSKSPCTYPDTQYF TGTGCCAGCAGCAAAAGTCCATGCACCTACCCAGATACGCAGTATTTT
NA TRBD1 TRBJ2-1 TRBV19 CASSIEGQLLQFF TGTGCCAGTAGTATCGAGGGACAGCTACTCCAGTTCTTC
NA NA TRBJ1-1 TRBV29-1 CSVAMSVRGTEAFF TGCAGCGTTGCAATGTCGGTCAGGGGCACTGAAGCTTTCTTT
NA NA TRBJ1-4 TRBV28 CASSLYRENEKLFF TGTGCCAGCAGTTTGTACAGGGAAAATGAAAAACTGTTTTTT
NA TRBD2 TRBJ2-7 TRBV9 CASSDGLATGEQYF TGTGCCAGCAGCGATGGACTAGCGACCGGGGAGCAGTACTTC
NA NA TRBJ1-2 TRBV28 CASRSPGGGGGYTF TGTGCCAGCAGGTCCCCTGGGGGGGGCGGTGGCTACACCTTC
NA TRBD2 TRBJ2-1 TRBV3-1/TRBV3-2 CASSQGRAGGNEQFF TGTGCCAGCAGCCAAGGCAGAGCGGGGGGCAATGAGCAGTTCTTC
NA NA TRBJ1-5 TRBV5-5 CASSRDMFGVQPQHF TGTGCCAGCAGCCGGGATATGTTTGGGGTTCAGCCCCAGCATTTT
NA TRBD1 TRBJ2-7 TRBV30 CAWSDQGVSYEQYF TGTGCCTGGAGTGATCAGGGGGTGTCCTACGAGCAGTACTTC
NA TRBD2 TRBJ2-3 TRBV11-2 CASSPGAGGATDTQYF TGTGCCAGCAGCCCGGGGGCGGGGGGCGCGACAGATACGCAGTATTTT
NA NA TRBJ1-1 TRBV5-1 CASRFWGDTEAFF TGCGCCAGCAGGTTTTGGGGGGACACTGAAGCTTTCTTT
NA TRBD1 TRBJ1-3 TRBV2 CASRKGTGTGNTIYF TGTGCCAGCAGGAAGGGGACAGGAACTGGAAACACCATATATTTT
NA TRBD1 TRBJ1-6 TRBV28 CASSLVRQGVENSPLHF TGTGCCAGCAGTTTGGTGAGACAGGGGGTTGAAAATTCACCCCTCCACTTT
NA NA TRBJ1-3 TRBV6-5 CASRPPRGSGNTIYF TGTGCCAGCAGGCCTCCCAGGGGATCTGGAAACACCATATATTTT
NA NA TRBJ2-1 TRBV9 CASSGQGSGYNEQFF TGTGCCAGCAGCGGACAGGGTAGCGGCTACAATGAGCAGTTCTTC
NA TRBD2 TRBJ2-1 TRBV28 CASSSGTSGRNEQFF TGTGCCAGCAGTTCCGGGACTAGCGGGAGGAATGAGCAGTTCTTC
once TRBD1 TRBJ2-7 TRBV10-2 CASTHHGQGARYEQYF TGCGCCAGCACCCACCATGGACAGGGGGCAAGGTACGAGCAGTACTTC
NA NA TRBJ1-6 TRBV2 CASSEDRDSPLHF TGTGCCAGCAGTGAAGACAGGGACTCACCCCTCCACTTT